Presented here are 5 T cell receptor beta chains from one specimen sequenced in a study of shared clonotypes between healthy human individuals. Using immunoSEQ multiplex PCR, the repertoire was profiled, and TCRdb retains in-frame clones only, with some absent. The data contain 2 million to 2.5 million clones, about 94% of them singletons. Input material: naive CD4+ T cells sorted from blood. Documented subset: CD45RA+ positively selected. The receptor source for this set is a man aged 18 to 30 in good health.

The chain employs TRBV5-6 and TRBJ2-1; 7 nucleotides line up with TRBD1. V was clipped by 2 bases and J by 6 bases; unmatched bases: 5. CDR3 length equals 14 residues. Germline values: CDR1 SGHDT, CDR2 YYEEEE. The CDR3 DNA sequence: TGTGCCAGCAGCTTCGACAGGGCTTTCAATGAGCAGTTCTTC. Protein product: CASSFDRAFNEQFF. Complete variable domain (other parts from reference TRBV5-6 and TRBJ2-1): DAGVTQSPTHLIKTRGQQVTLRCSPKSGHDTVSWYQQALGQGPQFIFQYYEEEERQRGNFPDRFSGHQFPNYSSELNVNALLLGDSALYLCASSFDRAFNEQFFGPGTRLTVL.

In DNA, the CDR3 is TGTGCCAGCAGTGAAGCAAGACCCGGGCGGGGAAACACCATATATTTT. This gives the protein CASSEARPGRGNTIYF. The rearrangement links TRBV25-1 to TRBJ1-3; D is unresolved. V lost 2 bases and J lost 4, with 15 bases in between. Germline V lookup: CDR1 MGHDK, CDR2 SYGVNS. The CDR3 has 16 amino acids.

The V call is TRBV7-9, the J call TRBJ1-6; 7 nucleotides align to TRBD1. The CDR3 runs to 17 residues. The germline gives CDR1 SEHNR, CDR2 FQNEAQ (reference sequence). Trimming at V came to 3 bases and at J to 5 bases, leaving 10 bases not matched to a gene. The CDR3 here is CASSFGNRDSNNSPLHF. The CDR3 coding sequence is TGTGCCAGCAGCTTCGGGAACCGGGACAGCAATAATTCACCCCTCCACTTT.

The CDR3 sequence: CASSLTGTTNSPLHF. CDR3 nucleotides: TGTGCCAGCAGCCTAACCGGGACTACTAATTCACCCCTCCACTTT. The V gene is TRBV7-8, the J gene TRBJ1-6; D is possibly TRBD1 (5 bases). The CDR3 is 15 residues long. Germline lookup yields CDR1 SGHVS and CDR2 FQNEAQ. V was trimmed by 5 bases and J by 6 bases, leaving 14 bases between them.

The chain has TRBV7-3 and TRBJ2-1, with 11 bases matching TRBD2. Germline trimming cut 5 bases from V and 4 bases from J; bases unmatched to any gene: 7. The CDR3 length is 16 residues. Germline CDR1 reads SGHTA; CDR2 reads FQGTGA. In DNA, the CDR3 is TGTGCCAGCAGCCCCGGGGGACTAGCGGTTTACAATGAGCAGTTCTTC. Its protein product is CASSPGGLAVYNEQFF.